Listed here are 14 T cell receptor beta chains from one sample, sequenced in a study of T cell repertoires in aging, cancer and after chemotherapy. The template was genomic DNA from peripheral blood, not RNA. A mixed TRB-A/B primer pool amplified rearranged TRB by multiplex touch-down PCR. TCRdb re-called the multiplex PCR reads through MiXCR, storing one row per CDR3 protein. In the table there are 9,000 or so distinct CDR3 sequences, roughly 32% of which are singletons. Sample: blood. The origin of the receptors is a human donor in good health.

This clonotype has just a few counts. The chain recombines TRBV15 with TRBJ1-2, with TRBD1 as a possible D gene (5 bases). CDR3 length: 16 residues. V dropped 2 bases and J dropped 2 bases, with 15 bases sitting between them. CDR1 LNHNV and CDR2 YYDKDF come from the germline V gene (reference sequence). DNA of the CDR3: TGTGCCACCAGCAGATACTCCCCCGACAGAAACTATGGCTACACCTTC. It encodes CATSRYSPDRNYGYTF. Filled out from reference TRBV15 and TRBJ1-2, the complete variable domain reads DAMVIQNPRYQVTQFGKPVTLSCSQTLNHNVMYWYQQKSSQAPKLLFHYYDKDFNNEADTPDNFQSRRPNTSFCFLDIRSPGLGDTAMYLCATSRYSPDRNYGYTFGSGTRLTVV.

This rearrangement joins TRBV6-5 to TRBJ2-1; 11 positions agree with TRBD2. Trimming at V came to 6 bases and at J to 10 bases, leaving 11 bases not matched to a gene. This CDR3 has 15 residues. CDR1 and CDR2 from the germline V gene are MNHEY and SVGAGI. The CDR3 DNA is TGTGCCAGCAGACACATAGCGGGAGGGGAGAACGAGCAGTTCTTC. As protein: CASRHIAGGENEQFF.

The CDR3 DNA sequence: TGTGCCAGTAGTATGGACCTCGGTTACACTGAAGCTTTCTTT. Translating it yields CASSMDLGYTEAFF. This chain joins TRBV19 and TRBJ1-1; D remains ambiguous. The CDR3 runs 14 residues. V was clipped by 3 bases and J by 3 bases, with 11 bases between them. Germline CDR1 is LNHDA and CDR2 is SQIVND (reference sequence).

This chain joins TRBV27 and TRBJ2-1; 7 nucleotides match TRBD2. The CDR3 spans 14 residues. The germline V gene has CDR1 MNHEY and CDR2 SMNVEV (reference sequence). The trim removed 7 bases at V and 0 bases at J, leaving 3 bases unmatched. This CDR3 reads CASNRGSSYNEQFF. CDR3 DNA: TGTGCCAGCAATCGCGGGAGCTCCTACAATGAGCAGTTCTTC.

V and J are TRBV28 and TRBJ1-1; no clear D gene. CDR1 MDHEN and CDR2 SYDVKM come from the germline V gene. This CDR3 region has 14 residues. Trimming cost V 1 base and J 7 bases, with 13 bases left between them. As DNA, the CDR3 is TGTGCCAGCAGTTTATTTAGCCGGTCGCTTGAAGCTTTCTTT. Amino acid sequence: CASSLFSRSLEAFF.

The chain links TRBV20-1 to TRBJ2-7; the match to TRBD1 covers 7 bases. The junction had 7 bases not matched to a gene; V was cut back by 4 bases and J by 1 base. The CDR3 spans 14 residues. Germline CDR1 is DFQATT and CDR2 is SNEGSKA (reference sequence). CDR3: CSANDRDFSYEQYF. The CDR3 region has the DNA TGCAGTGCTAACGACAGGGATTTTTCCTACGAGCAGTACTTC.

This chain connects TRBV28 to TRBJ1-1; 7 bases match TRBD1. Germline V gene sequence: CDR1 MDHEN, CDR2 SYDVKM. J was trimmed by 1 base and V by 6 bases; bases with no gene match: 8. CDR3 length: 15 amino acids. The CDR3 sequence: CASREDRRGNTEAFF. The CDR3 DNA is TGTGCCAGCAGGGAGGACAGGCGGGGGAACACTGAAGCTTTCTTT.

This rearrangement joins TRBV20-1 to TRBJ2-1, with 14 positions matching TRBD2. V shed 3 bases, J shed 7 bases, and the junction held 2 bases outside the gene matches. This CDR3 region has 14 residues. CDR1 and CDR2 from the germline V gene are DFQATT and SNEGSKA (reference sequence). The CDR3 DNA is TGCAGTGCTAGGGGACTAGCGGGAGCTAATGAGCAGTTCTTC. Encoded protein: CSARGLAGANEQFF.

The chain is built from TRBV20-1 and TRBJ1-1, with unresolved D. This CDR3 contains 11 residues. V lost 8 bases, J lost 0 bases, and 7 bases lay in between. The germline V gene has CDR1 DFQATT and CDR2 SNEGSKA (reference sequence). The CDR3 DNA sequence: TGCAGTCCCCAGTTGAACACTGAAGCTTTCTTT. This sequence encodes CSPQLNTEAFF.

J is TRBJ1-2 and V is TRBV6-5; the match to TRBD1 covers 11 bases. Germline V gene sequence: CDR1 MNHEY, CDR2 SVGAGI. V lost 4 bases, J lost 6 bases, and 4 bases stayed unmatched. The CDR3 length is 14 residues. CDR3 residues: CASSWTGGADGYTF. CDR3 coding DNA: TGTGCCAGCAGTTGGACAGGGGGCGCGGATGGCTACACCTTC.

The table lists this clonotype with a few counts. The gene calls are TRBV6-5 and TRBJ2-3, with D tentatively TRBD2 (5 bases). The V gene's germline CDR1 is MNHEY and CDR2 SVGAGI. V was pared by 0 bases and J by 4 bases, with 14 bases between. This CDR3 has 16 amino acids. CDR3 bases: TGTGCCAGCAGTTACTCGAGGCCCGGGATCGCAGATACGCAGTATTTT. Protein sequence: CASSYSRPGIADTQYF.

This clonotype was seen more than once but under ten times. The chain links TRBV30 to TRBJ2-1; the match to TRBD1 covers 7 bases. The CDR3 consists of 16 residues. The germline V gene encodes CDR1 GTSNPN and CDR2 SVGIG (reference sequence). V was pared by 0 bases and J by 6 bases, with 11 bases of the junction left unmatched. The CDR3 is CAWSVRKGAFFNEQFF. CDR3 bases: TGTGCCTGGAGTGTACGAAAGGGGGCTTTTTTCAATGAGCAGTTCTTC.

This clonotype was seen only a few times. This chain uses TRBV15 with TRBJ1-2; 7 bases align to TRBD1. V was pared by 1 base and J by 3 bases, with 11 bases of the junction left unmatched. This CDR3 is 17 amino acids long. CDR1 is LNHNV and CDR2 is YYDKDF in the germline V gene (reference sequence). Here the CDR3 DNA reads TGTGCCACCAGCAGAGTTAGAGGACAGGACCGGGACTATGGCTACACCTTC. This encodes CATSRVRGQDRDYGYTF.

The chain uses TRBV28 and TRBJ2-3; D is perhaps TRBD1 or TRBD2 (5 bases each). Germline lookup yields CDR1 MDHEN and CDR2 SYDVKM. V was trimmed by 3 bases and J by 3 bases, leaving 25 bases between them. The CDR3 extends over 19 amino acids. The CDR3 DNA is TGTGCCAGCAGTTTTAGTGGGGGTATAGGCCTAAGATCAACAGATACGCAGTATTTT. Translating gives CASSFSGGIGLRSTDTQYF.